Listed here are 17 T cell receptor beta chains from one sample, sequenced in a study of T-cell reconstitution after alpha-beta-depleted transplantation in children. Researchers prepared the TCRbeta library using unique molecular identifiers, the study reports. Each CDR3 protein is one row after TCRdb ran MiXCR on the PCR reads. Of some 250,000 distinct CDR3 sequences in the sample, approximately 12% were seen once. Sequenced here: PBMCs from the stem cell graft donor, sampled from the stem cell graft. All receptors come from a human donor who donated a stem cell graft to a child with acute lymphoblastic leukemia.

This clonotype was recorded at least ten times. V gene TRBV6-5 combines with J gene TRBJ1-5; D remains ambiguous. V was cut by 4 bases and J by 8 bases, with 15 bases left in between. Germline CDR1 reads MNHEY; CDR2 reads SVGAGI. CDR3 size: 14 residues. Here the CDR3 DNA reads TGTGCCAGCAGTTTCACCACTGAAGGGAAGCCCCAGCATTTT. Translated, it gives CASSFTTEGKPQHF.

This clonotype was found many times. J is TRBJ1-1 and V is TRBV20-1; D call uncertain. CDR1 is DFQATT, CDR2 SNEGSKA, per germline (reference sequence). V shed 1 base and J shed 1 base, with 4 bases lying between them. CDR3 size: 12 residues. CDR3 protein: CSARGTNTEAFF. DNA for the CDR3: TGCAGTGCTAGAGGAACGAACACTGAAGCTTTCTTT.

There are many counts of this clonotype. The rearrangement uses TRBV20-1 and TRBJ2-1; the D gene is possibly TRBD2 (6 bases). Germline V gene lookup returns CDR1 DFQATT and CDR2 SNEGSKA (reference sequence). CDR3 size: 16 residues. The V end was cut by 2 bases, the J end by 5 bases, with 19 bases between. CDR3 region: CSARFGRLAWDNEQFF. The CDR3 nucleotides are TGCAGTGCTAGATTCGGAAGGCTAGCGTGGGACAATGAGCAGTTCTTC.

This clonotype was counted ten times or more. This chain links TRBV5-8 with TRBJ2-4; D unclear. V was shortened by 4 bases and J by 0 bases, with 17 bases between the two germline ends. The CDR3 spans 17 residues. Germline V gene sequence: CDR1 SGHTS, CDR2 YDEGEE. CDR3 residues: CASSRVGSLLAKNIQYF. DNA for the CDR3: TGTGCCAGCAGCCGCGTTGGCAGCCTTCTAGCCAAAAACATTCAGTACTTC. The whole variable domain, remainder taken from reference TRBV5-8 and TRBJ2-4, is EAGVTQSPTHLIKTRGQQATLRCSPISGHTSVYWYQQALGLGLQFLLWYDEGEERNRGNFPPRFSGRQFPNYSSELNVNALELEDSALYLCASSRVGSLLAKNIQYFGAGTRLSVL.

This clonotype was seen ten or more times. The J gene is TRBJ1-6, the V gene TRBV27; 9 nucleotides align to TRBD1. The V gene end was trimmed by 6 bases and the J gene end by 10 bases; junction bases not matched to a gene: 13. This CDR3 has 16 amino acids. Germline loops: CDR1 MNHEY, CDR2 SMNVEV (reference sequence). In nucleotides, the CDR3 is TGTGCCAGCAGCTACCAATCCGGGACAGGGCTCTCACCCCTCCACTTT. Protein sequence: CASSYQSGTGLSPLHF.

This rearrangement joins TRBV10-2 to TRBJ2-5; D possibly corresponds to TRBD2 (5 bases). The CDR3 is made up of 13 amino acids. Trimming took 3 bases from V and 1 from J, leaving 6 bases between them. Germline V gene data show CDR1 as WSHSY and CDR2 as SAAADI. CDR3 in amino acids: CASSDRGQETQYF. The CDR3, as DNA: TGCGCCAGCAGTGATCGGGGCCAAGAGACCCAGTACTTC.

This clonotype was seen just once. CDR3 sequence reads: CASSLGFGGRTQYF. The DNA of the CDR3 is TGTGCCAGCAGCTTAGGGTTCGGGGGAAGAACGCAGTATTTT. The V gene is TRBV7-2, the J gene TRBJ2-3; D is perhaps TRBD2 (6 bases). With 1 base removed from V and 9 bases from J, the gap between germline ends came to 14 bases. CDR3 size: 14 residues. The germline gives CDR1 SGHTA, CDR2 FQGNSA.

This clonotype came up many times. The V and J genes are TRBV29-1 and TRBJ2-1; tentatively, D is TRBD2 (5 bases). Trimming stripped 7 bases from V and 8 bases from J, with 18 bases between. Looked up from germline, CDR1 is SQVTM and CDR2 is ANQGSEA. This CDR3 has 13 amino acids. As DNA, the CDR3 is TGCAGCGCCCACGAGAGGGTTCAGTATGAGCAGTTCTTC. The encoded protein is CSAHERVQYEQFF.

V usage is TRBV27 and J usage is TRBJ1-1; D uncertain. V was trimmed by 5 bases and J by 1 base, leaving 14 bases between them. The germline CDR1 and CDR2 sequences are MNHEY and SMNVEV (reference sequence). The CDR3 has 15 amino acids. DNA for the CDR3: TGTGCCAGCAGTCCCCCCCCCCGGAAGAACACTGAAGCTTTCTTT. Its protein product is CASSPPPRKNTEAFF.

V usage is TRBV7-8 and J usage is TRBJ1-2; D remains unclear. Germline CDR1 SGHVS, CDR2 FQNEAQ. V lost 1 base and J lost 4, with 4 bases in between. The CDR3 runs 12 residues. CDR3 nucleotide sequence: TGTGCCAGCAGCTTAGAGGTCTATGGCTACACCTTC. This encodes CASSLEVYGYTF.

The table lists this clonotype with a few counts. CDR3 loop: CASSYYRREADTQYF. The CDR3 DNA reads as TGTGCCAGCAGTTACTATAGGCGGGAGGCAGATACGCAGTATTTT. V is TRBV6-5 and J is TRBJ2-3; 8 positions match TRBD2. This CDR3 is 15 amino acids long. Per germline, CDR1 MNHEY and CDR2 SVGAGI. Unmatched junction bases numbered 4, after V lost 1 base and J lost 4 bases.

This clonotype was seen ten or more times. The chain couples TRBV7-2 to TRBJ1-1; D not certain. The germline V and J ends were trimmed by 4 bases and 0 bases, with 9 bases remaining between them. This CDR3 region has 14 residues. Germline CDR1 is SGHTA and CDR2 is FQGNSA. CDR3: CASSSAQMNTEAFF. CDR3 in DNA: TGTGCCAGCAGCTCGGCACAGATGAACACTGAAGCTTTCTTT.

This clonotype was recorded at least ten times. The V gene is TRBV15, the J gene TRBJ1-2; D not certain. The V and J ends lost 3 bases and 0 bases respectively, with 11 bases between them. Germline-derived CDR1 and CDR2 are LNHNV and YYDKDF (reference sequence). The CDR3 is made up of 15 amino acids. DNA of the CDR3: TGTGCCACCAGCAGGGACGGTAAAGCTAACTATGGCTACACCTTC. Translating it yields CATSRDGKANYGYTF. The full variable domain, in which reference TRBV15 and TRBJ1-2 provide the parts outside the CDR3, is DAMVIQNPRYQVTQFGKPVTLSCSQTLNHNVMYWYQQKSSQAPKLLFHYYDKDFNNEADTPDNFQSRRPNTSFCFLDIRSPGLGDTAMYLCATSRDGKANYGYTFGSGTRLTVV.

This clonotype has ten or more counts. This chain links TRBV25-1 with TRBJ1-1, with D hard to call. The CDR3 runs to 14 residues. The V and J ends lost 0 bases and 0 bases respectively, with 5 bases between them. Germline V CDR1 and CDR2: MGHDK, SYGVNS. The DNA for the CDR3 is TGTGCCAGCAGTGAATACCCCATGAACACTGAAGCTTTCTTT. Translation: CASSEYPMNTEAFF.

As for this clonotype: This sequence may be a read error, since a much larger clone differs from it by one base. The V and J genes are TRBV30 and TRBJ2-3; D perhaps matches TRBD2 (5 bases). The CDR3 spans 14 residues. V lost 0 bases and J lost 3, with 10 bases in between. Per germline, CDR1 GTSNPN and CDR2 SVGIG (reference sequence). The CDR3 DNA sequence: TGTGCCTGGAGTGTACGCCGGGGTACAGATACGCAGTATTTT. Translation: CAWSVRRGTDTQYF.

This clonotype was seen many times. The genes are TRBV11-2 and TRBJ1-4; the D is unclear. The germline gives CDR1 SGHAT, CDR2 FQNNGV. Trimming took off 0 bases at V and 0 bases at J, with 17 bases between the two ends. CDR3 length equals 19 residues. The CDR3 loop is CASSLEIWLGEATNEKLFF. The CDR3 nucleotides read TGTGCCAGCAGCTTAGAGATCTGGTTGGGAGAAGCAACTAATGAAAAACTGTTTTTT. The whole variable domain, filled in from reference TRBV11-2 and TRBJ1-4, reads EAGVAQSPRYKIIEKRQSVAFWCNPISGHATLYWYQQILGQGPKLLIQFQNNGVVDDSQLPKDRFSAERLKGVDSTLKIQPAKLEDSAVYLCASSLEIWLGEATNEKLFFGSGTQLSVL.

This clonotype was seen at least ten times. The rearrangement uses TRBV12-3 or TRBV12-4 and TRBJ2-1, with D possibly called TRBD1 or TRBD2 (6 bases each). The V end was cut by 6 bases, the J end by 7 bases, with 16 bases between. The CDR3 is 14 amino acids. The CDR3 bases are TGTGCCAGCAGCCTAGGGGGAGGAGGGAATGAGCAGTTCTTC. Its protein product is CASSLGGGGNEQFF.